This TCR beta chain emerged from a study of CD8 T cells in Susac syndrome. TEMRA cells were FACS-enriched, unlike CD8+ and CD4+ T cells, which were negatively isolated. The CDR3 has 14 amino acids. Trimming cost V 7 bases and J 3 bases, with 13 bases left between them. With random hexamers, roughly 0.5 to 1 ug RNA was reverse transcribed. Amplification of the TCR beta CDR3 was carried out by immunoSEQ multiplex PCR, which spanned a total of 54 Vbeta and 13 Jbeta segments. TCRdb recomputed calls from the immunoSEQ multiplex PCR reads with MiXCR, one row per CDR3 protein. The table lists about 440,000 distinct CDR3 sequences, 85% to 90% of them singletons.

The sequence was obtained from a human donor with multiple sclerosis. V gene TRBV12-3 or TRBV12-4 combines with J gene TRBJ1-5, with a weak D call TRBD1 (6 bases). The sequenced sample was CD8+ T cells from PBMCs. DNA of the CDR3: TGTGCCAGCACCCAGGACAGTTACAATCAGCCCCAGCATTTT. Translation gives CASTQDSYNQPQHF.